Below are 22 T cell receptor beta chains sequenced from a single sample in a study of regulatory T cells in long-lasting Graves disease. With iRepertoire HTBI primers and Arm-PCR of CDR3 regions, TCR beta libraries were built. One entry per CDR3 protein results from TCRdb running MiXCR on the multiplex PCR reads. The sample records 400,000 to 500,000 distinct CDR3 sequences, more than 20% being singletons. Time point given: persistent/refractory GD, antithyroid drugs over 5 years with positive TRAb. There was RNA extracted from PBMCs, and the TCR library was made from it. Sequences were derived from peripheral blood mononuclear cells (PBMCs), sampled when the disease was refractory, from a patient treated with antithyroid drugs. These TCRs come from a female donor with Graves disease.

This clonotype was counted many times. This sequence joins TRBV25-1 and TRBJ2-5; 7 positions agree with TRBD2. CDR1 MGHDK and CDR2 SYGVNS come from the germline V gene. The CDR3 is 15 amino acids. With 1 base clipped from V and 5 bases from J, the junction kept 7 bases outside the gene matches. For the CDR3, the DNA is TGTGCCAGCAGTGAATGGCTAGCGGACGCGGAGACCCAGTACTTC. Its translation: CASSEWLADAETQYF. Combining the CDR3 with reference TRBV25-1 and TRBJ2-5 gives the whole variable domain EADIYQTPRYLVIGTGKKITLECSQTMGHDKMYWYQQDPGMELHLIHYSYGVNSTEKGDLSSESTVSRIRTEHFPLTLESARPSHTSQYLCASSEWLADAETQYFGPGTRLLVL.

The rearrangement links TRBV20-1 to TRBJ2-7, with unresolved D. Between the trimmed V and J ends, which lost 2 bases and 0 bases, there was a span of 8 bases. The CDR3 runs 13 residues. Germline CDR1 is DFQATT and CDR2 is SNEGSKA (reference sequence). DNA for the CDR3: TGCAGTGCTAGAAAAACCGGCTCCTACGAGCAGTACTTC. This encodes CSARKTGSYEQYF.

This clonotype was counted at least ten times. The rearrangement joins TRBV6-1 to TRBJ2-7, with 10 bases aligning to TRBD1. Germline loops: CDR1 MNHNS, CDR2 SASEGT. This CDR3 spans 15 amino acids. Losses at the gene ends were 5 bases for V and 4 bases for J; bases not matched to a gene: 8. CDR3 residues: CASSPDRGEWYEQYF. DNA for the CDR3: TGTGCCAGCAGTCCGGACAGGGGGGAGTGGTACGAGCAGTACTTC.

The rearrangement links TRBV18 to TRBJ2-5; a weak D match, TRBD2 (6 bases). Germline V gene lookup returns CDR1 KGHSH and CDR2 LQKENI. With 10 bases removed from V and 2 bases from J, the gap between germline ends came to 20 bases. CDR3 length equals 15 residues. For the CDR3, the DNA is TGTGCCACCTCGTCGGGAGCTGGGGGGCAAGAGACCCAGTACTTC. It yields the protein CATSSGAGGQETQYF.

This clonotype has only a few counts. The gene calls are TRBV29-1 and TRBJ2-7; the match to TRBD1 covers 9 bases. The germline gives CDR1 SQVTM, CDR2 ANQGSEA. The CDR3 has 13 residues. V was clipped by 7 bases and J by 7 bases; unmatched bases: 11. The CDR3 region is CSGGQGTGVEQYF. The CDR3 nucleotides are TGCAGCGGTGGACAGGGGACGGGTGTTGAGCAGTACTTC.

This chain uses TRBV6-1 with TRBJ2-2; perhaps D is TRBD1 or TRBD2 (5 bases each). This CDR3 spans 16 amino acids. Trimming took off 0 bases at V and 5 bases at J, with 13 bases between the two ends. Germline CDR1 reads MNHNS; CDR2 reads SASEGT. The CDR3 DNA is TGTGCCAGCAGTGAAGCACCCGGGGCCGGAACCGGGGAGCTGTTTTTT. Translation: CASSEAPGAGTGELFF.

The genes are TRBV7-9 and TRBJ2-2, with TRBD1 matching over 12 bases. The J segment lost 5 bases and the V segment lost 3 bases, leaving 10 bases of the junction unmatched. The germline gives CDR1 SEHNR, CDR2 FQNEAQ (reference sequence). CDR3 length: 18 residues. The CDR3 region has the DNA TGTGCCAGCAGCTTGCCCCGGGACAGGGGGCGGATTACCGGGGAGCTGTTTTTT. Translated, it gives CASSLPRDRGRITGELFF. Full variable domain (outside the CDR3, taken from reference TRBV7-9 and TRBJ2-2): DTGVSQNPRHKITKRGQNVTFRCDPISEHNRLYWYRQTLGQGPEFLTYFQNEAQLEKSRLLSDRFSAERPKGSFSTLEIQRTEQGDSAMYLCASSLPRDRGRITGELFFGEGSRLTVL.

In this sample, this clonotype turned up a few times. In DNA, the CDR3 is TGTGCCAGCAGCTTGGATCTAGCGGGAGGAGTTGAGGAGACCCAGTACTTC. This translates into CASSLDLAGGVEETQYF. V usage is TRBV5-8 and J usage is TRBJ2-5; 11 nucleotides agree with TRBD2. The germline V gene encodes CDR1 SGHTS and CDR2 YDEGEE. After removal of 0 bases from V and 5 bases from J, the junction contained 9 bases not matched to a gene. CDR3 length: 17 residues.

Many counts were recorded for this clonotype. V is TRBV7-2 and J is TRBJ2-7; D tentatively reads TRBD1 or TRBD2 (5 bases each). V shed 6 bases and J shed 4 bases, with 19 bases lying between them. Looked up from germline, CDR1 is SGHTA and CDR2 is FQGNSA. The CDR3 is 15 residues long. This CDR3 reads CASSSPGRTPYEQYF. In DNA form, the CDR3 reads TGTGCCAGCAGTTCCCCGGGACGGACTCCTTACGAGCAGTACTTC.

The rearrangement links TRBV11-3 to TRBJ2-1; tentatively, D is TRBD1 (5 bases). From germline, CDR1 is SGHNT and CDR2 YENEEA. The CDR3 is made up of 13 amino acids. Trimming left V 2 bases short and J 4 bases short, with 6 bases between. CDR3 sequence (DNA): TGTGCCAGCAGCTTACGACAGTACAATGAGCAGTTCTTC. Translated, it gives CASSLRQYNEQFF.

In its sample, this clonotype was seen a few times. DNA of the CDR3: TGCAGTGCTGTGCCGGGGGTCACTGAAGCTTTCTTT. This sequence encodes CSAVPGVTEAFF. V and J are TRBV20-1 and TRBJ1-1; tentatively, D is TRBD1 (5 bases). Trimming cost V 5 bases and J 4 bases, with 11 bases left between them. Germline-derived CDR1 and CDR2 are DFQATT and SNEGSKA (reference sequence). The CDR3 contains 12 residues.

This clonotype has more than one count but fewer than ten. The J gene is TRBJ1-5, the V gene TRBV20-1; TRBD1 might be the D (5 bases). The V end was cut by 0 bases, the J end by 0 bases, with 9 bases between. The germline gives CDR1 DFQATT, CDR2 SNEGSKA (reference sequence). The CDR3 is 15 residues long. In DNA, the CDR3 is TGCAGTGCTAGAGAGACAGTGGATAGCAATCAGCCCCAGCATTTT. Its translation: CSARETVDSNQPQHF.

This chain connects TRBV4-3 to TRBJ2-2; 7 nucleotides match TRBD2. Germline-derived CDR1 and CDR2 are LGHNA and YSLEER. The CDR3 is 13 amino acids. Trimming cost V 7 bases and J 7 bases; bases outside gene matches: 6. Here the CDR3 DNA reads TGCGCCAGCAAGGGCTTAGCGGGCGGGGAGCTGTTTTTT. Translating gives CASKGLAGGELFF.

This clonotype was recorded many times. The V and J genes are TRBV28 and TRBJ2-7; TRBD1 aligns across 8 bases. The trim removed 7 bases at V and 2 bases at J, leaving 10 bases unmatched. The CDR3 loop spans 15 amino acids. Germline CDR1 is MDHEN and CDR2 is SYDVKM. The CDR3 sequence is CASITTRTGPYEQYF. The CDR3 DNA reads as TGTGCCAGCATCACCACCCGGACAGGGCCCTACGAGCAGTACTTC.

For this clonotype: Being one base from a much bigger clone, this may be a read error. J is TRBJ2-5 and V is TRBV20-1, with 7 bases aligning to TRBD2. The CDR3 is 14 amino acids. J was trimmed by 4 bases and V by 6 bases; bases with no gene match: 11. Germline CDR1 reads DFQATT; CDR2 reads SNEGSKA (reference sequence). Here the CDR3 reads CSARTGGRGETQYF. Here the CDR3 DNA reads TGCAGTGCCCGGACTGGCGGGAGAGGAGAGACCCAGTACTTC.

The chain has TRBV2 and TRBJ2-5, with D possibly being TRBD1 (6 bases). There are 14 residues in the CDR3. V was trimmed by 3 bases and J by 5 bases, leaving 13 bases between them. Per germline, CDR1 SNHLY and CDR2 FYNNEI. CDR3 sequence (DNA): TGTGCCAGCAGTGAGAGGGCCAGGGGCGAGACCCAGTACTTC. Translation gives CASSERARGETQYF.

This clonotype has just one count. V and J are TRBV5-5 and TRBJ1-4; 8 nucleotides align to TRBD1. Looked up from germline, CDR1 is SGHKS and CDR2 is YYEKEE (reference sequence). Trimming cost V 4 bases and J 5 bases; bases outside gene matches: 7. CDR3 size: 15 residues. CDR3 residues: CASSPTGQENEKLFF. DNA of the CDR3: TGTGCCAGCAGCCCAACGGGACAGGAGAATGAAAAACTGTTTTTT.

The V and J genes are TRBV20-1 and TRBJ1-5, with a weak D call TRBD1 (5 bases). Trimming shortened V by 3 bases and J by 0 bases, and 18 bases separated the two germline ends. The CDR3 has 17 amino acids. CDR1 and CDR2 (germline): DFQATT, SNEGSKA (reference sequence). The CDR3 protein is CSARELDRDGSNQPQHF. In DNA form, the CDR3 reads TGCAGTGCTAGGGAACTAGACCGGGACGGTAGCAATCAGCCCCAGCATTTT.

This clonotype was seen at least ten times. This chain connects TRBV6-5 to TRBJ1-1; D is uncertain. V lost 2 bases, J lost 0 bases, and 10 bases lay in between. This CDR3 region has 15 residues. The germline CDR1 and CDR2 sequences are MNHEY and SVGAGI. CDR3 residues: CASSYRNELNTEAFF. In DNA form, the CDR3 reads TGTGCCAGCAGTTACAGAAACGAACTGAACACTGAAGCTTTCTTT.

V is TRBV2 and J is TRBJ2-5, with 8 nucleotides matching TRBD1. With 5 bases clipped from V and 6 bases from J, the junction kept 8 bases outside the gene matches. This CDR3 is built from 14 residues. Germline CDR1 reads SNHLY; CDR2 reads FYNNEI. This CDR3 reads CASSLRGHSKTQYF. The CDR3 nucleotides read TGTGCCAGCAGTCTCAGGGGGCATTCGAAGACCCAGTACTTC.

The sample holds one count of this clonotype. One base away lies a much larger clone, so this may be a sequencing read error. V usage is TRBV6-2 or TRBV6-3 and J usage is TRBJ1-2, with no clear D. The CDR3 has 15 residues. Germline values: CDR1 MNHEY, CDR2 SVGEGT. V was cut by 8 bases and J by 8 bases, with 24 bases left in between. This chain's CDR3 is CASFRPGSRSDGYTF. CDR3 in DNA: TGTGCCAGCTTCCGCCCGGGCAGTAGAAGCGACGGCTACACCTTC.

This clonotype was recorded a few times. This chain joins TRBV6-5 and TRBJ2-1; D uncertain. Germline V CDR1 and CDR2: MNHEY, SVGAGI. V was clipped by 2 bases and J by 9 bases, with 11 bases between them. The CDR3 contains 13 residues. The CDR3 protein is CASSYPHSSEQFF. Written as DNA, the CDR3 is TGTGCCAGCAGTTACCCCCACAGCAGTGAGCAGTTCTTC.